This TCR beta chain was found in a study of HIV-infected patients and healthy controls. cDNA was made from about 500 ng RNA using alpha and beta constant primers. Alpha and beta chain libraries were made separately by chain-specific third strand synthesis with multiplexing indices. An approximately 25-cycle PCR with P5s and P7 primers followed a short adapter-adding first PCR. TCRdb used MiXCR to reprocess the 5' RACE reads, holding one entry per CDR3 protein. The sample includes about 8,600 distinct CDR3 sequences, 8% to 10% seen only once; the top ten take around a fifth. Study-wide findings and caveats: Compared with untreated HIV+ repertoires, healthy controls showed roughly threefold more distinct CDR3s and higher Shannon diversity. Study cohorts differed slightly in age and sex, but this did not explain diversity differences. HIV-associated CDR3 frequencies dropped significantly during therapy; CMV-associated ones, mostly rising, changed nonsignificantly.

In its sample, this clonotype is medium-sized. Antigen unknown. Trimming removed 5 bases from V and 2 bases from J, with 7 bases in between. Germline loops: CDR1 SGHVS, CDR2 FQNEAQ. The CDR3 contains 14 residues. Follow-up blood was drawn about 14 weeks, roughly three months, after antiretroviral therapy began. All unsorted peripheral T cells were captured because whole blood was used without fractionation. The sequence was collected from an adult with HIV infection. The specimen comprised blood, sampled during antiretroviral therapy. The chain recombines TRBV7-8 with TRBJ2-6; D not resolved. CDR3 protein: CASSPTTGANVLTF. The CDR3 region has the DNA TGTGCCAGCAGCCCAACCACTGGGGCCAACGTCCTGACTTTC.